The 24 T cell receptor beta chains listed next were all sequenced from one sample in a study of blood T cell repertoires in COVID-19. TCRdb's table, derived via immunoSEQ multiplex PCR, lists solely in-frame clones and lacks some. The table has about 480,000 clones, 80% to 90% seen once. Material for sequencing was peripheral blood. These receptors were obtained from a man aged 18 to 30 with COVID-19, enrolled during active disease.

This chain connects TRBV2 to TRBJ1-1, with 7 positions matching TRBD1. J lost 2 bases, V lost 7 bases, and 7 bases had no gene match. Germline lookup yields CDR1 SNHLY and CDR2 FYNNEI. The CDR3 contains 14 residues. DNA of the CDR3: TGTGCCAGCATTCTCCAGGGGGGCAACACTGAAGCTTTCTTT. As protein: CASILQGGNTEAFF.

This chain joins TRBV30 and TRBJ2-1; D may be TRBD1 (6 bases). The CDR3 spans 12 residues. CDR1 and CDR2 (germline): GTSNPN, SVGIG (reference sequence). V lost 0 bases, J lost 10 bases, and 10 bases lay in between. CDR3 loop: CAWSVQGREQFF. DNA of the CDR3: TGTGCCTGGAGTGTACAGGGACGGGAGCAGTTCTTC.

The CDR3 loop reads CASSTQQGGSGRQYF. As DNA, the CDR3 is TGTGCCAGCAGCACCCAACAGGGTGGGTCGGGAAGGCAGTACTTC. The chain uses TRBV5-4 and TRBJ2-7; a weak D match, TRBD1 (6 bases). Germline V lookup: CDR1 SGHNT, CDR2 YYREEE (reference sequence). V lost 4 bases, J lost 9 bases, and 23 bases lay in between. This CDR3 contains 15 residues.

The CDR3: CASSAGTASGANYGYTF. Written as DNA, the CDR3 is TGTGCCAGCAGTGCCGGGACAGCGTCGGGTGCTAACTATGGCTACACCTTC. The chain recombines TRBV6-1 with TRBJ1-2; 7 nucleotides match TRBD1. The V and J ends lost 4 bases and 0 bases, in that order; junction bases with no gene match: 11. The CDR3 has 17 amino acids. Germline CDR1 and CDR2: MNHNS and SASEGT.

The V call is TRBV5-1, the J call TRBJ1-2, with a possible D match to TRBD1 (6 bases). This CDR3 spans 15 amino acids. Germline assignment: CDR1 SGHRS and CDR2 YFSETQ. V was shortened by 0 bases and J by 3 bases, with 12 bases between the two germline ends. The CDR3 region is CASSLGWGLDYGYTF. CDR3 bases: TGCGCCAGCAGCTTGGGGTGGGGGCTTGACTATGGCTACACCTTC. The entire variable domain, with the rest obtained from reference TRBV5-1 and TRBJ1-2, is as follows: KAGVTQTPRYLIKTRGQQVTLSCSPISGHRSVSWYQQTPGQGLQFLFEYFSETQRNKGNFPGRFSGRQFSNSRSEMNVSTLELGDSALYLCASSLGWGLDYGYTFGSGTRLTVV.

The V gene is TRBV11-3, the J gene TRBJ2-3, with TRBD2 matching over 14 bases. With V trimmed by 5 bases and J by 0 bases, 7 bases remained unmatched. Germline assignment: CDR1 SGHNT and CDR2 YENEEA. This CDR3 is 18 amino acids long. The chain's CDR3 is CASSPGTSGSRSTDTQYF. CDR3 nucleotide sequence: TGTGCCAGCAGCCCTGGGACTAGCGGGAGTCGGAGCACAGATACGCAGTATTTT.

J is TRBJ2-3 and V is TRBV3-1 (or the pseudogene TRBV3-2); 15 nucleotides match TRBD2. Trimming at V came to 4 bases and at J to 3 bases, leaving 2 bases not matched to a gene. CDR3 size: 16 residues. The germline V gene has CDR1 LGHDT and CDR2 YNNKEL (reference sequence). The CDR3 loop reads CASSPGTSGGTDTQYF. The DNA of the CDR3 is TGTGCCAGCAGCCCCGGGACTAGCGGGGGGACAGATACGCAGTATTTT.

CDR3 nucleotide sequence: TGTGCCAGTAGCGGGAGTCGGTACGAGCAGTACTTC. It translates to CASSGSRYEQYF. V usage is TRBV19 and J usage is TRBJ2-7; D possibly corresponds to TRBD2 (6 bases). The CDR3 extends over 12 amino acids. Per the germline V gene, CDR1 is LNHDA and CDR2 is SQIVND (reference sequence). Trimming removed 6 bases from V and 4 bases from J, with 10 bases in between.

The table lists this clone with a count of one. The chain recombines TRBV2 with TRBJ2-5; 9 bases agree with TRBD1. Germline lookup yields CDR1 SNHLY and CDR2 FYNNEI. Unmatched junction bases numbered 6, after V lost 9 bases and J lost 4 bases. This CDR3 contains 13 residues. The CDR3 spells CASGTGLSETQYF. Written as DNA, the CDR3 is TGTGCCAGTGGGACAGGGTTGTCAGAGACCCAGTACTTC.

This clone was seen just once. The gene calls are TRBV7-9 and TRBJ2-1; 7 bases align to TRBD2. The CDR3 spans 12 residues. Germline assignment: CDR1 SEHNR and CDR2 FQNEAQ (reference sequence). The J segment lost 8 bases and the V segment lost 10 bases, leaving 8 bases of the junction unmatched. CDR3 sequence: CATGRVSHEQFF. CDR3 DNA sequence: TGTGCCACTGGGAGGGTTAGCCATGAGCAGTTCTTC. The variable domain in full, completed from reference TRBV7-9 and TRBJ2-1, reads DTGVSQNPRHKITKRGQNVTFRCDPISEHNRLYWYRQTLGQGPEFLTYFQNEAQLEKSRLLSDRFSAERPKGSFSTLEIQRTEQGDSAMYLCATGRVSHEQFFGPGTRLTVL.

A single count supports this clone. The genes are TRBV2 and TRBJ2-7; the match to TRBD1 covers 9 bases. With V trimmed by 9 bases and J by 4 bases, 4 bases remained unmatched. The CDR3 runs 12 residues. CDR1 is SNHLY and CDR2 is FYNNEI in the germline V gene. The CDR3 DNA reads TGTGCCAGTTGCGGACAGGGGTACGAGCAGTACTTC. Translating it yields CASCGQGYEQYF.

The J gene is TRBJ2-3, the V gene TRBV5-1; TRBD1 matches at 10 bases. J gave up 6 bases and V 3 bases, and 4 bases lay outside the gene matches. CDR1 SGHRS and CDR2 YFSETQ come from the germline V gene. CDR3 length equals 14 residues. The CDR3 DNA follows: TGCGCCAGCAGCTCGGGACAGGGGTGGGATACGCAGTATTTT. Its translation is CASSSGQGWDTQYF.

The rearrangement joins TRBV3-1 (or the pseudogene TRBV3-2) to TRBJ2-4, with 9 bases aligning to TRBD2. The V gene's germline CDR1 is LGHDT and CDR2 YNNKEL (reference sequence). The CDR3 loop spans 16 amino acids. Trimming cost V 4 bases and J 6 bases; bases outside gene matches: 10. CDR3 DNA: TGTGCCAGCAGCCCTTTATATAGCGGGAGAGGAAACATTCAGTACTTC. Translation: CASSPLYSGRGNIQYF.

The chain recombines TRBV9 with TRBJ1-2, with 10 bases aligning to TRBD1. Losses at the gene ends were 2 bases for V and 0 bases for J; bases not matched to a gene: 7. Germline loops: CDR1 SGDLS, CDR2 YYNGEE. The CDR3 length is 17 residues. The CDR3 DNA reads TGTGCCAGCAGCGTCAGCCGGGACAGGGGAACTAACTATGGCTACACCTTC. It encodes CASSVSRDRGTNYGYTF.

As regards this clone: Other DNA sequences of this sample code for an identical CDR3. J is TRBJ2-1 and V is TRBV5-1; 8 nucleotides align to TRBD2. The CDR3 is 16 amino acids. J lost 0 bases, V lost 2 bases, and 4 bases had no gene match. Germline loops: CDR1 SGHRS, CDR2 YFSETQ. The CDR3 DNA follows: TGCGCCAGCAGCTTAGTAGCGGGGAGCTCCTACAATGAGCAGTTCTTC. The encoded protein is CASSLVAGSSYNEQFF.

V usage is TRBV6-1 and J usage is TRBJ1-2; 8 bases line up with TRBD1. CDR3 length equals 13 residues. Germline V gene data show CDR1 as MNHNS and CDR2 as SASEGT. J gave up 8 bases and V 3 bases, and 5 bases lay outside the gene matches. For the CDR3, the DNA is TGTGCCAGCAGTGATATACAGGGGGTGGGCTACACCTTC. Translating it yields CASSDIQGVGYTF.

The genes are TRBV18 and TRBJ2-5; possibly TRBD2 for D (6 bases). The CDR3 runs 12 residues. With 8 bases removed from V and 3 bases from J, the gap between germline ends came to 10 bases. The germline V gene encodes CDR1 KGHSH and CDR2 LQKENI. In nucleotides, the CDR3 is TGTGCCAGCCAGCGGGCAGAAGAGACCCAGTACTTC. Translating it yields CASQRAEETQYF.

The genes are TRBV19 and TRBJ1-1, with D tentatively TRBD1 (5 bases). CDR3 size: 13 residues. V was shortened by 9 bases and J by 5 bases, with 16 bases between the two germline ends. Germline-derived CDR1 and CDR2 are LNHDA and SQIVND (reference sequence). CDR3: CASRQGRSTEAFF. CDR3 nucleotide sequence: TGTGCCAGCCGCCAGGGTCGGAGTACTGAAGCTTTCTTT.

This clone was found once. CDR3 in DNA: TGTGCCAGCAGCACCGAGGGACTAGCGGGGAGAAACGAGCAGTACTTC. Residues: CASSTEGLAGRNEQYF. The J gene is TRBJ2-7, the V gene TRBV7-9; 13 nucleotides align to TRBD2. The CDR3 contains 16 residues. Trimming at V came to 5 bases and at J to 5 bases, leaving 9 bases not matched to a gene. Per germline, CDR1 SEHNR and CDR2 FQNEAQ (reference sequence).

The V call is TRBV6-1, the J call TRBJ2-5, with 15 nucleotides matching TRBD2. The CDR3 contains 18 residues. The trim removed 1 base at V and 5 bases at J, leaving 8 bases unmatched. Germline V lookup: CDR1 MNHNS, CDR2 SASEGT. CDR3 residues: CASSEGGGTSGRYETQYF. As DNA, the CDR3 is TGTGCCAGCAGTGAAGGAGGGGGGACTAGCGGGAGGTATGAGACCCAGTACTTC.

The V and J genes are TRBV27 and TRBJ2-1; 7 bases line up with TRBD1. J was trimmed by 4 bases and V by 0 bases; bases with no gene match: 3. The germline CDR1 and CDR2 sequences are MNHEY and SMNVEV (reference sequence). The CDR3 runs to 15 residues. The chain's CDR3 is CASSLSRGQYNEQFF. The CDR3 DNA reads as TGTGCCAGCAGTTTATCGAGGGGACAGTACAATGAGCAGTTCTTC.

The CDR3 spells CASSAIGGPGEKLFF. CDR3 sequence (DNA): TGCGCCAGCAGCGCAATCGGGGGGCCAGGGGAAAAACTGTTTTTT. This sequence joins TRBV5-1 and TRBJ1-4, with D possibly being TRBD1 (6 bases). V was trimmed by 4 bases and J by 8 bases, leaving 18 bases between them. Germline CDR1 SGHRS, CDR2 YFSETQ. The CDR3 is made up of 15 amino acids.

V is TRBV29-1 and J is TRBJ1-2; tentative D call: TRBD1 (5 bases). CDR3 length equals 15 residues. CDR1 is SQVTM, CDR2 ANQGSEA, per germline. Trimming left V 2 bases short and J 3 bases short, with 16 bases between. The CDR3 DNA follows: TGCAGCGTTGAACTCTTTTCTCAGGGTGACTATGGCTACACCTTC. Translation gives CSVELFSQGDYGYTF.

The chain uses TRBV4-1 and TRBJ1-5; 9 nucleotides agree with TRBD1. Germline values: CDR1 MGHRA, CDR2 YSYEKL. The junction had 11 bases not matched to a gene; V was cut back by 4 bases and J by 4 bases. The CDR3 consists of 17 residues. The DNA for the CDR3 is TGCGCCAGCAGCCCTCCTACGGGACAGGGTTCAAATCAGCCCCAGCATTTT. Protein product: CASSPPTGQGSNQPQHF.